This TCR beta chain was recorded in a study of early T cells in non-severe SARS-CoV-2 infection. Study at large: Sequenced bulk RNA came from whole blood that was unsorted, and chains were unpaired.

At least ten counts were recorded for this clonotype. Its antigen is not known. Unique molecular identifier tags were affixed to discrete cDNA molecules. A single record per CDR3 protein comes from TCRdb applying MiXCR to the 5' RACE reads. Among tens of thousands of distinct CDR3 sequences listed, 11% were seen once. Notes on the study in general: The study's VDJdb matching favored anti-spike CD8 responses and missed private and CD4 specificities.

Sequenced sample: whole blood. The TCR was taken from an adult who was a healthcare worker with PCR-confirmed SARS-CoV-2 infection or an uninfected control (not recorded which).

The CDR3 spells CASSLLAGASQYF. CDR3 nucleotide sequence: TGTGCCAGCAGCCTCTTGGCGGGGGCAAGTCAGTACTTC. J is TRBJ2-7 and V is TRBV7-2; tentative D call: TRBD2 (7 bases). The germline V and J ends were trimmed by 5 bases and 10 bases, with 18 bases remaining between them. The CDR3 length is 13 residues. CDR1 and CDR2 from the germline V gene are SGHTA and FQGNSA.